The 2 T cell receptor beta chains listed next were all sequenced from one sample in a study of blood T cell repertoires in COVID-19. This table comes from immunoSEQ multiplex PCR, and its TCRdb copy is limited to in-frame clones, with some not included. The table includes a few hundred thousand clones, about 80% detected once. Material for sequencing was PBMCs or T cells enriched from blood (not recorded which). The receptors originated from a man in his fifties or sixties who had recovered from COVID-19.

The chain recombines TRBV7-8 with TRBJ1-2; 7 nucleotides align to TRBD1. Trimming took 5 bases from V and 4 from J; bases not matched to a gene: 7. The CDR3 contains 14 residues. CDR1 is SGHVS and CDR2 is FQNEAQ in the germline V gene. CDR3 in DNA: TGTGCCAGCAGCCCCAGACAGGGAGGCTATGGCTACACCTTC. Protein product: CASSPRQGGYGYTF.

The V call is TRBV11-2, the J call TRBJ1-1, with a possible D match to TRBD1 (6 bases). V was clipped by 3 bases and J by 8 bases, with 13 bases between them. This CDR3 has 13 amino acids. Per the germline V gene, CDR1 is SGHAT and CDR2 is FQNNGV. The CDR3 here is CASSLIQGIEAFF. CDR3 coding DNA: TGTGCCAGCAGCTTGATACAGGGAATCGAAGCTTTCTTT.